Included here is one T cell receptor (beta chain) sequence, with context. The sample comes from a study of blood T cell repertoires in COVID-19. For the study at large: From T cells, B-cell-depleted T cells, or PBMCs came the material, which was cDNA or gDNA.

The germline V gene has CDR1 MNHEY and CDR2 SVGAGI. The CDR3 has 14 residues. The J segment lost 0 bases and the V segment lost 3 bases, leaving 1 base of the junction unmatched. Authors' methods: The assay estimated nucleated cells by amplifying reference gene primers. Only in-frame clones appear in the TCRdb table, and some are missing; sequencing was by immunoSEQ multiplex PCR. D and trimming come from the DNA, and the V and J calls and clone size come from that table. The sample lists about 320,000 clones; 90% were seen once. Across 24 US areas, participants ranged in age from about 18 to 90 years. Each exposed participant met a COVID-19 case in the 2 weeks preceding study entry.

The material sequenced was PBMCs or T cells enriched from blood (not recorded which). The clonotype originates from a woman aged 25 to 39 who had been exposed to COVID-19. V and J are TRBV6-5 and TRBJ2-7, with TRBD1 matching over 8 bases. CDR3 in amino acids: CASSYDRGSYEQYF. CDR3 in DNA: TGTGCCAGCAGTTATGACAGGGGCTCCTACGAGCAGTACTTC.